The 15 T cell receptor beta chains reported below all come from one sample, sequenced in a study of glioma-infiltrating T cells after dendritic cell vaccination. This table comes from immunoSEQ multiplex PCR, and its TCRdb copy is limited to in-frame clones, with some not included. The sample comprises 65,000 to 90,000 clones, roughly 82% of which are singletons, and about 2% rests with the top ten. The sample was blood, taken before dendritic cell vaccination. The receptors come from a human donor with glioblastoma.

The chain recombines TRBV28 with TRBJ1-5, with 7 bases identical to TRBD1. Trimming cost V 6 bases and J 4 bases; bases outside gene matches: 9. This CDR3 comprises 15 residues. Per germline, CDR1 MDHEN and CDR2 SYDVKM. Here the CDR3 DNA reads TGTGCCAGCAGCGTTGAGACAGGGCGGAATCAGCCCCAGCATTTT. The encoded protein is CASSVETGRNQPQHF.

The chain combines TRBV5-1 with TRBJ2-1, with 10 bases aligning to TRBD2. The length of the CDR3 is 18 residues. Trimming removed 1 base from V and 0 bases from J; junction bases left unmatched: 7. Germline V gives CDR1 SGHRS, CDR2 YFSETQ. This CDR3 is CASSLRVAGGSSYNEQFF. CDR3 nucleotide sequence: TGCGCCAGCAGCTTGAGGGTAGCGGGAGGATCCTCCTACAATGAGCAGTTCTTC.

The genes are TRBV15 and TRBJ2-1; unclear D gene. Germline V gene lookup returns CDR1 LNHNV and CDR2 YYDKDF (reference sequence). CDR3 size: 13 residues. Trimming pared 0 bases from V and 4 bases from J, leaving 4 bases between. The CDR3 bases are TGTGCCACCAGCAGAGATAGTTACAATGAGCAGTTCTTC. Translated: CATSRDSYNEQFF.

J is TRBJ2-1 and V is TRBV5-4, with 8 bases identical to TRBD2. Germline CDR1 reads SGHNT; CDR2 reads YYREEE (reference sequence). The V and J ends lost 0 bases and 13 bases, in that order; junction bases with no gene match: 15. The CDR3 totals 16 residues. The CDR3 DNA is TGTGCCAGCAGCTTGGCTTCTAGCGGGTTCGATTTTTCTCAGTTCTTC. Encoded protein: CASSLASSGFDFSQFF.

The CDR3 sequence: CAWNTGLAGPNEQFF. CDR3 bases: TGTGCCTGGAATACTGGGCTAGCGGGACCCAATGAGCAGTTCTTC. The V call is TRBV30, the J call TRBJ2-1; TRBD2 agrees at 9 bases. The V gene end was trimmed by 4 bases and the J gene end by 6 bases; junction bases not matched to a gene: 10. Germline-derived CDR1 and CDR2 are GTSNPN and SVGIG (reference sequence). This CDR3 has 15 residues. Using reference TRBV30 and TRBJ2-1 for the parts outside the CDR3, the full variable domain is SQTIHQWPATLVQPVGSPLSLECTVEGTSNPNLYWYRQAAGRGLQLLFYSVGIGQISSEVPQNLSASRPQDRQFILSSKKLLLSDSGFYLCAWNTGLAGPNEQFFGPGTRLTVL.

The V call is TRBV5-1, the J call TRBJ1-4; 8 positions agree with TRBD1. Germline CDR1 is SGHRS and CDR2 is YFSETQ. The CDR3 totals 15 residues. V was pared by 4 bases and J by 7 bases, with 9 bases of the junction left unmatched. The CDR3 sequence: CASSPGQAIGEKLFF. The CDR3 bases are TGCGCCAGCAGCCCGGGACAGGCGATCGGTGAAAAACTGTTTTTT.

The rearrangement links TRBV6-5 to TRBJ1-2, with 10 bases matching TRBD1. The CDR3 consists of 13 residues. The V gene end was trimmed by 6 bases and the J gene end by 6 bases; junction bases not matched to a gene: 4. From germline, CDR1 is MNHEY and CDR2 SVGAGI. CDR3 DNA sequence: TGTGCCAGCAGGGAGACAGGGGGCAATGGCTACACCTTC. This encodes CASRETGGNGYTF.

This chain connects TRBV2 to TRBJ2-1; D possibly corresponds to TRBD2 (6 bases). V lost 8 bases and J lost 8, with 16 bases in between. The CDR3 is 13 amino acids. The germline gives CDR1 SNHLY, CDR2 FYNNEI. The CDR3 sequence: CASDEPPGDEQFF. CDR3 DNA: TGTGCCAGCGACGAGCCCCCGGGGGATGAGCAGTTCTTC.

The CDR3 here is CASSRGSGANVLTF. CDR3 DNA: TGTGCCAGCAGCCGGGGCTCTGGGGCCAACGTCCTGACTTTC. V and J are TRBV5-8 and TRBJ2-6; a weak D match, TRBD2 (5 bases). CDR1 and CDR2 (germline): SGHTS, YDEGEE. This CDR3 region has 14 residues. V dropped 4 bases and J dropped 0 bases, with 5 bases sitting between them.

The chain joins TRBV7-8 to TRBJ1-5; D not certain. CDR1 is SGHVS and CDR2 is FQNEAQ in the germline V gene. V was cut by 5 bases and J by 0 bases, with 14 bases left in between. The CDR3 has 16 amino acids. CDR3 sequence reads: CASSPNQANSNQPQHF. CDR3 coding DNA: TGTGCCAGCAGCCCGAACCAGGCGAATAGCAATCAGCCCCAGCATTTT.

The CDR3 here is CASSLDTGRGDYEQYV. CDR3 DNA sequence: TGTGCCAGCAGCTTAGATACGGGACGGGGGGACTACGAGCAGTACGTC. This rearrangement joins TRBV7-9 to TRBJ2-7, with 7 nucleotides matching TRBD2. CDR3 length: 16 residues. Germline lookup yields CDR1 SEHNR and CDR2 FQNEAQ (reference sequence). V lost 1 base, J lost 3 bases, and 9 bases stayed unmatched.

CDR3 residues: CASSSAGTSGEQFF. The CDR3 nucleotides read TGTGCCAGCAGCTCAGCCGGGACTAGCGGAGAGCAGTTCTTC. The chain has TRBV7-3 and TRBJ2-1, with 11 bases lining up with TRBD2. After removal of 4 bases from V and 10 bases from J, the junction contained 6 bases not matched to a gene. The CDR3 spans 14 residues. Germline CDR1 is SGHTA and CDR2 is FQGTGA.

The rearrangement uses TRBV4-1 and TRBJ1-6; D is unresolved. V lost 2 bases, J lost 11 bases, and 13 bases lay in between. CDR3 length equals 14 residues. Germline CDR1 and CDR2: MGHRA and YSYEKL. CDR3 loop: CASSQQRTSTPLHF. CDR3 DNA: TGCGCCAGCAGCCAACAACGTACATCAACACCCCTCCACTTT.

The V and J genes are TRBV18 and TRBJ1-2; 7 bases map to TRBD1. This CDR3 has 13 amino acids. Germline V gene sequence: CDR1 KGHSH, CDR2 LQKENI. Trimming at V came to 3 bases and at J to 5 bases, leaving 3 bases not matched to a gene. Here the CDR3 DNA reads TGTGCCAGCTCACCTGGACAGGATTATGGCTACACCTTC. It specifies CASSPGQDYGYTF.

This clone was seen once. The rearrangement links TRBV7-2 to TRBJ2-1; TRBD2 agrees at 10 bases. This CDR3 comprises 14 residues. V lost 8 bases and J lost 9; bases outside the gene matches: 10. Germline V gene sequence: CDR1 SGHTA, CDR2 FQGNSA. The CDR3: CASAVRLAGVEQFF. The CDR3 bases are TGTGCCAGCGCGGTACGCCTAGCGGGAGTTGAGCAGTTCTTC.